The T cell receptor (beta chain) described here comes from a study of blood T cell repertoires in COVID-19. Study overall: The cDNA or gDNA used as material had been derived from T cells, B-cell-depleted T cells, or PBMCs.

There are 15 residues in the CDR3. In germline, CDR1 is SGHDN, CDR2 FVKESK. V shed 3 bases and J shed 8 bases, with 17 bases lying between them. Authors' analysis steps: Reference gene primer amplification yielded estimated nucleated cell counts. Assay used: immunoSEQ multiplex PCR; TCRdb lists only in-frame clones, some missing. V and J calls and clone size follow that table, whereas D and trimming were derived from the DNA. The table includes around 370,000 clones, nearly 90% detected once. This receptor was identified in a young man with active or convalescent COVID-19. The sample comprised peripheral blood. The chain recombines TRBV14 with TRBJ2-1; D perhaps matches TRBD1 (6 bases). The CDR3 is CASSQMTGPGDEQFF. CDR3 bases: TGTGCCAGCAGCCAGATGACAGGCCCAGGGGATGAGCAGTTCTTC.